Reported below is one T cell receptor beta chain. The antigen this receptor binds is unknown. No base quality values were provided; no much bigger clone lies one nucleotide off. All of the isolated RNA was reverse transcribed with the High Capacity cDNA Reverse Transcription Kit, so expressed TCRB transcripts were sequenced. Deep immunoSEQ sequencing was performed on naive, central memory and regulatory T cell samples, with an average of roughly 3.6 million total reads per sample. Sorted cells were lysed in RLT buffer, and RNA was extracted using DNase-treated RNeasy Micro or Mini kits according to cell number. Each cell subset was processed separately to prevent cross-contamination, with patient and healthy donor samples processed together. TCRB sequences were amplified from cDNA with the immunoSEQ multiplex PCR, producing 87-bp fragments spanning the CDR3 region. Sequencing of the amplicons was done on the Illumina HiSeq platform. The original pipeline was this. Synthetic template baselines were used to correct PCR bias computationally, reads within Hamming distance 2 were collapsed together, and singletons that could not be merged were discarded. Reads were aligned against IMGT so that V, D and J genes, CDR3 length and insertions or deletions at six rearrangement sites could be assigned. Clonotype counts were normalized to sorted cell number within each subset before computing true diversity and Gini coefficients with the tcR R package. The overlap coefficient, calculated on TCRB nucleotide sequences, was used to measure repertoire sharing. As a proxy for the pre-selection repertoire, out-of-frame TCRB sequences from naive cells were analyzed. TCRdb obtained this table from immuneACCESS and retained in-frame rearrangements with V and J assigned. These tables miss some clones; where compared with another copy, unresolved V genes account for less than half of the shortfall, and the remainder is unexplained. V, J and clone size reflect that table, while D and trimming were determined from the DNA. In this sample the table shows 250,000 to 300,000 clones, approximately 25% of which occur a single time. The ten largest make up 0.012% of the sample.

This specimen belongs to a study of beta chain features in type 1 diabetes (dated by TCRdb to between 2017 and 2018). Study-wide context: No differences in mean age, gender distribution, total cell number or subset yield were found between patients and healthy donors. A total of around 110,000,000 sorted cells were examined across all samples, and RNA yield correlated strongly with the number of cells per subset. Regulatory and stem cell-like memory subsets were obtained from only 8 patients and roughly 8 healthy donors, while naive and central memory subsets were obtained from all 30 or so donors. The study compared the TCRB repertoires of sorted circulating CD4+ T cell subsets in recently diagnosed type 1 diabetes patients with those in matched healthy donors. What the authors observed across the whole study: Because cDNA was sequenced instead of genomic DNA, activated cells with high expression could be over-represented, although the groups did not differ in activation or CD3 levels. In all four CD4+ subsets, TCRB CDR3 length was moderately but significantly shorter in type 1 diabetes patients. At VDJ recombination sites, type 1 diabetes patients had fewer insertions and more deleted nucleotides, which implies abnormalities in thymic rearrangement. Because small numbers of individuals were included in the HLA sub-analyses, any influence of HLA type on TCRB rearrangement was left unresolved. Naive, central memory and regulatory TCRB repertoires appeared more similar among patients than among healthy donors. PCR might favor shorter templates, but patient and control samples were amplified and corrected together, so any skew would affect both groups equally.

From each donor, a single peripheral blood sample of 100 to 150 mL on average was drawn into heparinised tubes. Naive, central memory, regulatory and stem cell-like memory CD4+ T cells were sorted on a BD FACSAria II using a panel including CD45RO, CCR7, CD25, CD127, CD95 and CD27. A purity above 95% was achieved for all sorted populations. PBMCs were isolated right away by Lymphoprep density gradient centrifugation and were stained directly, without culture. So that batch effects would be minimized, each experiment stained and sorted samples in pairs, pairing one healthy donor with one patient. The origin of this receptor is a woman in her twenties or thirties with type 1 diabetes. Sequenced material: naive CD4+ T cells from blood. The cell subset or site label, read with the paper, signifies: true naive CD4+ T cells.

The nucleotide sequence is TGTGCCAGCAGCTCTTACCAGCTAGCGGGAATCAACGAGCAGTACTTC. This codes for CASSSYQLAGINEQYF. Recombination linked TRBV7-3 to TRBJ2-7; 9 bases in the junction line up with TRBD2. The CDR3 sequence holds 16 residues, the cysteine and phenylalanine included. Only the CDR3 part of the read is kept: 48 bases, read in frame from the first base. The germline V gene gives CDR1 as SGHTA and CDR2 as FQGTGA. V has 4 bases trimmed and J has 5 bases trimmed; junction bases matching no gene number 12.